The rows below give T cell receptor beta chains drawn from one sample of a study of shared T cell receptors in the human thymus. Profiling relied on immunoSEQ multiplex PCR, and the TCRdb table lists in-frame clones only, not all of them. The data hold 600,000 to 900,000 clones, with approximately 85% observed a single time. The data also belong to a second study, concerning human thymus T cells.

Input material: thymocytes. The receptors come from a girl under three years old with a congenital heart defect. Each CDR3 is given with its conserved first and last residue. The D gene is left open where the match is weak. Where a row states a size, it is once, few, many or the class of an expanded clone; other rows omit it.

cdr3_nt: TGTGCCAGCAGCGCAGGCGGAGGGTTTCCTAATTCACCCCTCCACTTT
cdr3_aa: CASSAGGGFPNSPLHF
d_call: .
j_call: TRBJ1-6
clone_size: .
v_call: TRBV14

cdr3_nt: TGCGCCAGCAGCCTAAGCCCATGGGGGGGAGTCGATGGCTACACCTTC
cdr3_aa: CASSLSPWGGVDGYTF
d_call: .
j_call: TRBJ1-2
clone_size: .
v_call: TRBV4-3

cdr3_nt: TGTGCCAGCAGCTCTGGACAGGCTAGGGTCTACGAGCAGTACTTC
cdr3_aa: CASSSGQARVYEQYF
d_call: TRBD1
j_call: TRBJ2-7
clone_size: .
v_call: TRBV7-9

cdr3_nt: TGTGCCAGCAGCAATCACTTGGGGGCTGGGACCGGGGAGCTGTTTTTT
cdr3_aa: CASSNHLGAGTGELFF
d_call: .
j_call: TRBJ2-2
clone_size: .
v_call: TRBV14

cdr3_nt: TGTGCCAGCAGTTTATGGGCGGTAATGAACACTGAAGCTTTCTTT
cdr3_aa: CASSLWAVMNTEAFF
d_call: .
j_call: TRBJ1-1
clone_size: .
v_call: TRBV28

cdr3_nt: TGTGCCAGCAACAGGGGTCCTAATGAAAAACTGTTTTTT
cdr3_aa: CASNRGPNEKLFF
d_call: TRBD1
j_call: TRBJ1-4
clone_size: .
v_call: TRBV6-6

cdr3_nt: TGTGCCAGCAGCTTATTTAGCGCTTTCGGCCCGAACACTGAAGCTTTCTTT
cdr3_aa: CASSLFSAFGPNTEAFF
d_call: .
j_call: TRBJ1-1
clone_size: .
v_call: TRBV7-2

cdr3_nt: TGCGCCAGCAGCCAAGCAAGGGGGCGAAGAGGGGAGCTGTTTTTT
cdr3_aa: CASSQARGRRGELFF
d_call: TRBD1
j_call: TRBJ2-2
clone_size: .
v_call: TRBV4-3

cdr3_nt: TGTGCCAGCAGGTTAACAGGGATGGGCACCGGGGAGCTGTTTTTT
cdr3_aa: CASRLTGMGTGELFF
d_call: .
j_call: TRBJ2-2
clone_size: .
v_call: TRBV2

cdr3_nt: TGTGCCAGCAGTAAGGCCAGCGGGAGCTACACCTTC
cdr3_aa: CASSKASGSYTF
d_call: .
j_call: TRBJ1-2
clone_size: .
v_call: TRBV28

cdr3_nt: TGTGCCAGCAGTTGTCGGGACAGGGTTTATGGCTACACCTTC
cdr3_aa: CASSCRDRVYGYTF
d_call: TRBD1
j_call: TRBJ1-2
clone_size: .
v_call: TRBV6-5

cdr3_nt: TGTGCCAGCAATAACAGGGTACCCAACTATGGCTACACCTTC
cdr3_aa: CASNNRVPNYGYTF
d_call: .
j_call: TRBJ1-2
clone_size: .
v_call: TRBV6-1

cdr3_nt: TGTGCCAGCAGCGGTCGGACTAGCGGGTACCAAGAGACCCAGTACTTC
cdr3_aa: CASSGRTSGYQETQYF
d_call: TRBD2
j_call: TRBJ2-5
clone_size: few
v_call: TRBV11-1

cdr3_nt: TGTGCCATCGGGGGGGGCGAGCAGTTCTTC
cdr3_aa: CAIGGGEQFF
d_call: .
j_call: TRBJ2-1
clone_size: .
v_call: TRBV10-3

cdr3_nt: TGTGCCAGCAGCTTGAGAGACAGACGGAACACTGAAGCTTTCTTT
cdr3_aa: CASSLRDRRNTEAFF
d_call: .
j_call: TRBJ1-1
clone_size: .
v_call: TRBV5-5

cdr3_nt: TGTGCCAGCAGCGGAACTAGCGGGGGGGCGGTCGGGGAGCTGTTTTTT
cdr3_aa: CASSGTSGGAVGELFF
d_call: TRBD2
j_call: TRBJ2-2
clone_size: .
v_call: TRBV5-6

cdr3_nt: TGTGCCAGCAGTCCTGAAATGGAGACGCCATTCTCCTACAATGAGCAGTTCTTC
cdr3_aa: CASSPEMETPFSYNEQFF
d_call: .
j_call: TRBJ2-1
clone_size: .
v_call: TRBV7-2

cdr3_nt: TGTGCCAGCAGCTCAAATACCGGGACAGACCATGAAAATCAGCCCCAGCATTTT
cdr3_aa: CASSSNTGTDHENQPQHF
d_call: TRBD1
j_call: TRBJ1-5
clone_size: .
v_call: TRBV11-2

cdr3_nt: TGTGCCAGCAGCGGCCCTTACCGGGACAGGGATTCGACTACCTTGGCGGCTAACTATGGCTACACCTTC
cdr3_aa: CASSGPYRDRDSTTLAANYGYTF
d_call: TRBD1
j_call: TRBJ1-2
clone_size: .
v_call: TRBV9

cdr3_nt: TGTGCCACCAGCCTATTTCGACAGGCTATCTACGAGCAGTACTTC
cdr3_aa: CATSLFRQAIYEQYF
d_call: .
j_call: TRBJ2-7
clone_size: .
v_call: TRBV15

cdr3_nt: TGTGCCAGCAGTGAAGCACCCGGGACAGGGCAGTTCTTC
cdr3_aa: CASSEAPGTGQFF
d_call: TRBD1
j_call: TRBJ2-1
clone_size: .
v_call: TRBV2

cdr3_nt: TGTGCCAGCAGCCGCGTCCCGGGACAGGGGTTTGGGGGGATATGGACCGGGGAGCTGTTTTTT
cdr3_aa: CASSRVPGQGFGGIWTGELFF
d_call: TRBD1
j_call: TRBJ2-2
clone_size: few
v_call: TRBV7-6

cdr3_nt: TGTGCAACCGCTGTGAGAAGGGGTAATGAAAAACTGTTTTTT
cdr3_aa: CATAVRRGNEKLFF
d_call: .
j_call: TRBJ1-4
clone_size: .
v_call: TRBV6-5

cdr3_nt: TGTGCCTGGAAGATTCGACAGGGGGCGGGTGGCTACACCTTC
cdr3_aa: CAWKIRQGAGGYTF
d_call: TRBD1
j_call: TRBJ1-2
clone_size: .
v_call: TRBV30

cdr3_nt: TGCGCCAGCAGCTTTACAGGGATCGATGGCTACACCTTC
cdr3_aa: CASSFTGIDGYTF
d_call: .
j_call: TRBJ1-2
clone_size: once
v_call: TRBV5-1

cdr3_nt: TGTGCCAGCAGTGGGGAGGTTAGGAATCAGCCCCAGCATTTT
cdr3_aa: CASSGEVRNQPQHF
d_call: .
j_call: TRBJ1-5
clone_size: .
v_call: TRBV6-1

cdr3_nt: TGTGCCAGCAGCTTAGAGGGCAGGGGGCTCCACGAGCAGTACTTC
cdr3_aa: CASSLEGRGLHEQYF
d_call: TRBD1
j_call: TRBJ2-7
clone_size: .
v_call: TRBV7-6

cdr3_nt: TGCAGTGCCAACCCGCCGGGGTTCCAGTTCTTC
cdr3_aa: CSANPPGFQFF
d_call: .
j_call: TRBJ2-1
clone_size: .
v_call: TRBV20-1

cdr3_nt: TGCGCCAGCAGCATCGGGACTAGCGGACAAGAGACCCAGTACTTC
cdr3_aa: CASSIGTSGQETQYF
d_call: TRBD2
j_call: TRBJ2-5
clone_size: .
v_call: TRBV5-1

cdr3_nt: TGTGCCAGCAGAAGGACAGGGAACGGGAATCAGCCCCAGCATTTT
cdr3_aa: CASRRTGNGNQPQHF
d_call: TRBD1
j_call: TRBJ1-5
clone_size: .
v_call: TRBV7-8

cdr3_nt: TGTGCCAGCAGCCCGAGAGAGGGGACTAGTGATGGCTACACCTTC
cdr3_aa: CASSPREGTSDGYTF
d_call: .
j_call: TRBJ1-2
clone_size: .
v_call: TRBV5-4

cdr3_nt: TGTGCCAGCAGCTACGGGACAGATAATCAGCCCCAGCATTTT
cdr3_aa: CASSYGTDNQPQHF
d_call: TRBD1
j_call: TRBJ1-5
clone_size: .
v_call: TRBV7-9

cdr3_nt: TGTGCCAGCAGCCAAGATCCGGCCAGGTTGGAAGCTTTCTTT
cdr3_aa: CASSQDPARLEAFF
d_call: .
j_call: TRBJ1-1
clone_size: .
v_call: TRBV14

cdr3_nt: TGTGCCAGCAGTTTAGGAGGTGACCTCTCTGGGGCCAACGTCCTGACTTTC
cdr3_aa: CASSLGGDLSGANVLTF
d_call: .
j_call: TRBJ2-6
clone_size: .
v_call: TRBV27

cdr3_nt: TGTGCCAGCAGTTTCGGGACAGGGTGGGACAATGAGCAGTTCTTC
cdr3_aa: CASSFGTGWDNEQFF
d_call: TRBD1
j_call: TRBJ2-1
clone_size: few
v_call: TRBV27

cdr3_nt: TGTGCCAGCACCGCAGTGGGGACAGGGTACAATGAGCAGTTCTTC
cdr3_aa: CASTAVGTGYNEQFF
d_call: TRBD1
j_call: TRBJ2-1
clone_size: .
v_call: TRBV6-1

cdr3_nt: TGTGCCAGCAGCCTCTTCTCAGGGGGTGGTGGCTACACCTTC
cdr3_aa: CASSLFSGGGGYTF
d_call: TRBD1
j_call: TRBJ1-2
clone_size: once
v_call: TRBV7-8

cdr3_nt: TGTGCCAGCTCATCAACGGGGACAGAAAAACTGTTTTTT
cdr3_aa: CASSSTGTEKLFF
d_call: .
j_call: TRBJ1-4
clone_size: .
v_call: TRBV18

cdr3_nt: TGTGCCAGCTCACCAAGGGACAGGGACTCTGGAAACACCATATATTTT
cdr3_aa: CASSPRDRDSGNTIYF
d_call: TRBD1
j_call: TRBJ1-3
clone_size: few
v_call: TRBV18

cdr3_nt: TGCAGCGTTGGTTCGGCGGAGGGGGGGACCCAAGAGACCCAGTACTTC
cdr3_aa: CSVGSAEGGTQETQYF
d_call: .
j_call: TRBJ2-5
clone_size: .
v_call: TRBV29-1

cdr3_nt: TGCGCCAGCAGCCAAGGGTCAGGGAAAGGAGCAGTATCCTATAATTCACCCCTCCACTTT
cdr3_aa: CASSQGSGKGAVSYNSPLHF
d_call: .
j_call: TRBJ1-6
clone_size: .
v_call: TRBV4-1

cdr3_nt: TGTGCCAGCAGCGTAGTGCCAAGAAGCGGGGGGCCCCAAGATCAAGAGACCCAGTACTTC
cdr3_aa: CASSVVPRSGGPQDQETQYF
d_call: TRBD2
j_call: TRBJ2-5
clone_size: .
v_call: TRBV9